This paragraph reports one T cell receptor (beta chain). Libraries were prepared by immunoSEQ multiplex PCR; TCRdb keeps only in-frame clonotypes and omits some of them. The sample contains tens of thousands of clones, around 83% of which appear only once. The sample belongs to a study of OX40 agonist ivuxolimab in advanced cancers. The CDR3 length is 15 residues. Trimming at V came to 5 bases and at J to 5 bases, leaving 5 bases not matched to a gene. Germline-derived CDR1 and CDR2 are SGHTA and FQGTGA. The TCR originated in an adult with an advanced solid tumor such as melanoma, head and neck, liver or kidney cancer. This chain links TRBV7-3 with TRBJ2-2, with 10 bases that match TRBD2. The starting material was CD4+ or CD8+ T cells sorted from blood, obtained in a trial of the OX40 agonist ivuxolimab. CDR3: CASSRFSGGTGELFF. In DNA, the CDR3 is TGTGCCAGCAGCCGGTTTAGCGGGGGGACCGGGGAGCTGTTTTTT.